This T cell receptor beta chain was obtained from a study of T cells in Graves' hyperthyroidism and ophthalmopathy. Findings and caveats of the study: Most thyroid clonotypes with frequency above 0.001 were detected in blood.

Amplified TCR beta CDR3 regions came from RNA transcripts. The HTBI primer set served for first-round RT-PCR of the TCR CDR3. From the multiplex PCR reads, TCRdb called clonotypes with MiXCR, one entry per CDR3 protein. The sample yields about 610,000 distinct CDR3 sequences, 14% to 15% seen once. This clonotype was seen repeatedly, ten times or more. The target antigen is unknown. Lactation, pregnancy, other autoimmune disease or uncontrolled infection led to exclusion of patients. The sequenced material came from blood. This clonotype was sampled from a woman aged 40 to 50 with Graves' ophthalmopathy.

The chain's CDR3 is CASSSSGRIGYF. The CDR3 bases are TGTGCCAGCAGTTCTAGCGGACGAATCGGGTACTTC. This chain links TRBV28 with TRBJ2-5; 7 nucleotides agree with TRBD2. Trimming at V came to 4 bases and at J to 13 bases, leaving 9 bases not matched to a gene. Looked up from germline, CDR1 is MDHEN and CDR2 is SYDVKM. This CDR3 is built from 12 residues.